This T cell receptor beta chain came from a study of T cell responses to AZD1222 COVID-19 vaccine. Findings of the study overall: Among the donors, most were white British and more were female, and clonal diversity was possibly underestimated. Increases in Spike-specific TCR breadth and depth were seen after two AZD1222 doses.

This clone was seen just once. Its specificity is unknown. The germline V gene encodes CDR1 MNHEY and CDR2 SVGAGI. This CDR3 spans 14 amino acids. Germline trimming cut 7 bases from V and 2 bases from J; bases unmatched to any gene: 6. Using immunoSEQ multiplex PCR, the repertoire was profiled, and TCRdb retains in-frame clones only, with some absent. The repertoire holds just under 150,000 clones, with 88% as singletons. This specimen consisted of peripheral blood, obtained 28 days after the second dose of the MenACWY control vaccine. This clonotype was sampled from an adult who received the MenACWY meningococcal vaccine as a control. The chain uses TRBV6-5 and TRBJ2-7; 9 positions agree with TRBD1. This chain's CDR3 is CASTSGTGTYEQYF. The CDR3 coding sequence is TGTGCCAGCACCTCCGGGACAGGGACCTACGAGCAGTACTTC.